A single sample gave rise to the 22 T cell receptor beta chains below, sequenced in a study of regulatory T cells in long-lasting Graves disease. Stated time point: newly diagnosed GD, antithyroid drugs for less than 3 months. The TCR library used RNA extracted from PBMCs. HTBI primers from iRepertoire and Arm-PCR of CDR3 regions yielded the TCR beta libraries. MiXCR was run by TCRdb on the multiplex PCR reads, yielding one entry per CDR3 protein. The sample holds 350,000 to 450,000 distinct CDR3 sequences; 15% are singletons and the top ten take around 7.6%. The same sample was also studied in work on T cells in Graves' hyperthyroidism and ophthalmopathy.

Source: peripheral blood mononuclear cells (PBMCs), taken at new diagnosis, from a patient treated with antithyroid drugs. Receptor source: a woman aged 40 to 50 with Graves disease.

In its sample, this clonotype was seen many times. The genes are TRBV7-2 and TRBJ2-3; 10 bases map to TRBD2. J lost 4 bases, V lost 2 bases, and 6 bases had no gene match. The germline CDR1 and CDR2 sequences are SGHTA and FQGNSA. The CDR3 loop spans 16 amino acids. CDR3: CASSLIAGGPPDTQYF. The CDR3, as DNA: TGTGCCAGCAGCTTAATAGCGGGAGGCCCCCCAGATACGCAGTATTTT.

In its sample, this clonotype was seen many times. The CDR3 DNA follows: TGCGCCAGCGGCACCGTTTCCAATTCACCCCTCCACTTT. As protein: CASGTVSNSPLHF. The chain carries TRBV5-1 and TRBJ1-6; D is undetermined. The CDR3 has 13 amino acids. CDR1 is SGHRS, CDR2 YFSETQ, per germline. The V end lost 7 bases, the J end lost 7 bases, and 12 bases lay between the germline ends.

Here the CDR3 reads CASQPWTGGQETQYF. The CDR3 DNA reads TGTGCCAGCCAACCATGGACAGGGGGCCAAGAGACCCAGTACTTC. The V and J genes are TRBV28 and TRBJ2-5, with 10 bases that match TRBD1. Trimming removed 8 bases from V and 1 base from J; junction bases left unmatched: 7. This CDR3 has 15 amino acids. Germline V gene sequence: CDR1 MDHEN, CDR2 SYDVKM.

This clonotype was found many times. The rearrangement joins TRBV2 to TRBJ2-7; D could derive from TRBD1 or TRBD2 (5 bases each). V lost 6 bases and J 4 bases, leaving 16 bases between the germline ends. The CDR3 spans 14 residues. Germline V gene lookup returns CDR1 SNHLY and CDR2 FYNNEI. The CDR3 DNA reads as TGTGCCAGCAGGGCATTCCGGGACGGTTACGAGCAGTACTTC. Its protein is CASRAFRDGYEQYF.

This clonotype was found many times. The CDR3 region is CASSVYGTGGVGEQFF. The CDR3 DNA follows: TGTGCCAGCAGCGTATACGGGACAGGGGGTGTGGGTGAGCAGTTCTTC. The J gene is TRBJ2-1, the V gene TRBV7-2; 11 bases line up with TRBD1. From germline, CDR1 is SGHTA and CDR2 FQGNSA. The CDR3 extends over 16 amino acids. Losses at the gene ends were 5 bases for V and 9 bases for J; bases not matched to a gene: 12.

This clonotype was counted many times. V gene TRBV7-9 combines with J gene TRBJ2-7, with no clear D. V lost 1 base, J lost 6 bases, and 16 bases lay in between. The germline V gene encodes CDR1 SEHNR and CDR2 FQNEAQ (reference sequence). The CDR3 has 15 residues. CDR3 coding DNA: TGTGCCAGCAGCTTAGTCGACCGCGGCCCGCTCGAGCAGTACTTC. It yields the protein CASSLVDRGPLEQYF.

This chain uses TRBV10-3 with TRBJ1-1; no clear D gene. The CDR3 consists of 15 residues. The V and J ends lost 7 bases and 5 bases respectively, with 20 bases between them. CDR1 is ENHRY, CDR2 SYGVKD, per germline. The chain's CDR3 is CAIKHAASLGTEAFF. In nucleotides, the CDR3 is TGTGCCATCAAGCACGCAGCTTCCTTGGGGACTGAAGCTTTCTTT.

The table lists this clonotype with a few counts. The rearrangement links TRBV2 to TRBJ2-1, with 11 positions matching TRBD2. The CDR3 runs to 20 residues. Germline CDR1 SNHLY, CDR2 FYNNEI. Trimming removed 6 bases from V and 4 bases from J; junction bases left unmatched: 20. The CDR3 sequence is CASRGWGRRASGRLYNEQFF. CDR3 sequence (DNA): TGTGCCAGCAGGGGCTGGGGCAGGCGGGCTAGCGGGAGGCTTTACAATGAGCAGTTCTTC.

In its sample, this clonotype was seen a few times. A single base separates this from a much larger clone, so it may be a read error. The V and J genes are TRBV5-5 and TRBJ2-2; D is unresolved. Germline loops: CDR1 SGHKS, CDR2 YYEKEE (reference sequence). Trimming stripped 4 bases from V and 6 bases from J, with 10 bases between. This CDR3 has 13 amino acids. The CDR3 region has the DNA TGTGCCAGCAGCCCTAAGGGTTCCGGGGAGCTGTTTTTT. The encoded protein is CASSPKGSGELFF.

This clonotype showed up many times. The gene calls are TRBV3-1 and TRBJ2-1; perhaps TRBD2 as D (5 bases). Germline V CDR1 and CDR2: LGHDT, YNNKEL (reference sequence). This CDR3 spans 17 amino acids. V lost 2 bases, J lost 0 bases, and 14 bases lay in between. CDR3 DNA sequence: TGTGCCAGCAGCCAAATAGGAGATGAGGGCTCCTACAATGAGCAGTTCTTC. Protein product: CASSQIGDEGSYNEQFF.

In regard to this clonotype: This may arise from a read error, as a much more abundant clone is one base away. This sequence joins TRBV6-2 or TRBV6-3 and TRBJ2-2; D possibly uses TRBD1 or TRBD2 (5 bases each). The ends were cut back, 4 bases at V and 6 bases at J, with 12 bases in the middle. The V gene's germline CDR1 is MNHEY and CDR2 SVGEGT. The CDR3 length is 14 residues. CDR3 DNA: TGTGCCAGCAGTTCGCCCAGGGAGTCCGGGGAGCTGTTTTTT. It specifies CASSSPRESGELFF.

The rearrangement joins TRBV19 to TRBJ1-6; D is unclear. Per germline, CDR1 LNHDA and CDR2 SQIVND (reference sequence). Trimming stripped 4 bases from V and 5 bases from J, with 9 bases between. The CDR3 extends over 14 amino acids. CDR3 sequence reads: CASSRYSDNSPLHF. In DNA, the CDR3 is TGTGCCAGTAGTAGGTATTCAGATAATTCACCCCTCCACTTT.

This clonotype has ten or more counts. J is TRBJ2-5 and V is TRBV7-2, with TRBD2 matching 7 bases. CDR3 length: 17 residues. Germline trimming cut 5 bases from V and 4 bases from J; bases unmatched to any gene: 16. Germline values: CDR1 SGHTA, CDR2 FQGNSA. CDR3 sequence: CASSITRVGGPGETQYF. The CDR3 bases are TGTGCCAGCAGCATTACCAGGGTGGGAGGGCCGGGAGAGACCCAGTACTTC.

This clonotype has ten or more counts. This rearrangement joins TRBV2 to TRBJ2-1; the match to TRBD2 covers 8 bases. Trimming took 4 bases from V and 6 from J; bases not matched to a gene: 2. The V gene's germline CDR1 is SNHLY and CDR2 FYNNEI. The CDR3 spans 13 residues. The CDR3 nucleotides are TGTGCCAGCAGTGGACTAGCGTCCAATGAGCAGTTCTTC. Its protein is CASSGLASNEQFF.

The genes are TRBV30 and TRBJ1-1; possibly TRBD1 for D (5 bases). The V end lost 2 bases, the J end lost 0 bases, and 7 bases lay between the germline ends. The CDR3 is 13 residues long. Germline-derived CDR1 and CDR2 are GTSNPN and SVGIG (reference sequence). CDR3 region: CAWSPGLNTEAFF. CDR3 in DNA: TGTGCCTGGAGTCCAGGGTTGAACACTGAAGCTTTCTTT.

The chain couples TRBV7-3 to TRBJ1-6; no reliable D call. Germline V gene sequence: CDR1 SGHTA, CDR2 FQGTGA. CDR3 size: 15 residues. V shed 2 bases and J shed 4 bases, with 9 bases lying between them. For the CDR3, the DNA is TGTGCCAGCAGCTTATCCGGAGTATATAATTCACCCCTCCACTTT. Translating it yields CASSLSGVYNSPLHF.

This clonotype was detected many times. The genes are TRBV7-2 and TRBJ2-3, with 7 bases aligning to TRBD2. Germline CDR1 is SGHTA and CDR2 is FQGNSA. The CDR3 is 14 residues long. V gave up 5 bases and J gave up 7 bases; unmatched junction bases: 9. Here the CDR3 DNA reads TGTGCCAGCAGCCCTTCGGGAGGAGGAAATACGCAGTATTTT. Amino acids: CASSPSGGGNTQYF.

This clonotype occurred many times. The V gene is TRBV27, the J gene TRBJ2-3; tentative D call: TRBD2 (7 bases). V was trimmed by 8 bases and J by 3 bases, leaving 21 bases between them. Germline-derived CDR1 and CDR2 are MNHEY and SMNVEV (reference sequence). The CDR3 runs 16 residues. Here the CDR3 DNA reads TGTGCCAGCTCGTTAGGGGGGGGAGTTCTGACAGATACGCAGTATTTT. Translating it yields CASSLGGGVLTDTQYF.

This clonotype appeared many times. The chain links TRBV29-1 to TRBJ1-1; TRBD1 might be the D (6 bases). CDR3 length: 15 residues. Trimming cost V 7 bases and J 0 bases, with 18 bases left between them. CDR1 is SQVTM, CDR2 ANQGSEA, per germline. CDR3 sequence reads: CSAAGRGGLNTEAFF. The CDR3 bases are TGCAGCGCCGCGGGAAGGGGGGGCTTGAACACTGAAGCTTTCTTT. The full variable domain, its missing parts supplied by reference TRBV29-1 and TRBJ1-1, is SAVISQKPSRDICQRGTSLTIQCQVDSQVTMMFWYRQQPGQSLTLIATANQGSEATYESGFVIDKFPISRPNLTFSTLTVSNMSPEDSSIYLCSAAGRGGLNTEAFFGQGTRLTVV.

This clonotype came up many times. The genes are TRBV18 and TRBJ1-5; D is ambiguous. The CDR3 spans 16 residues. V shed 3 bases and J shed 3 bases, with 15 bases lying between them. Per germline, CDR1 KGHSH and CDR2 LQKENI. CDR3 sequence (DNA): TGTGCCAGCTCACCGAGCCTCACTACATCCAATCAGCCCCAGCATTTT. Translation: CASSPSLTTSNQPQHF.

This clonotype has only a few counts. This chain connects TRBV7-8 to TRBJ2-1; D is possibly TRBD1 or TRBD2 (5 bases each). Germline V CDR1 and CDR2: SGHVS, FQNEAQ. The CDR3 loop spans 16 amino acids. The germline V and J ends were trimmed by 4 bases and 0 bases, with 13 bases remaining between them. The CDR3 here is CASSSTAESSYNEQFF. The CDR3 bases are TGTGCCAGCAGCTCGACAGCGGAAAGCTCCTACAATGAGCAGTTCTTC.

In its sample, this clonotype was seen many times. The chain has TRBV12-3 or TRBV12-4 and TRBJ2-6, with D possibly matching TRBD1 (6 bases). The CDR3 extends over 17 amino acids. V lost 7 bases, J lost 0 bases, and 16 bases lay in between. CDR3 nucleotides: TGTGCCAGCACCGTCCGGGACATTTTCTCTGGGGCCAACGTCCTGACTTTC. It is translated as CASTVRDIFSGANVLTF.